This TCR beta chain was recovered during a study of CD8 T cells in ankylosing spondylitis. Study-wide findings and caveats: Apparently characteristic of ankylosing spondylitis blood was a TCR beta motif (about 8 highly homologous variants).

One entry per CDR3 protein, called by TCRdb with MiXCR from the 5' RACE reads. Here the sample spans some 700,000 distinct CDR3 sequences, around a fifth being singletons. Trimming took 5 bases from V and 5 from J; bases not matched to a gene: 5. This CDR3 spans 15 amino acids. This clonotype appeared once. Antigen: not known. The sample taken for sequencing was blood, either unsorted or a sorted T cell fraction (not recorded which). This chain connects TRBV12-3 or TRBV12-4 to TRBJ2-2; TRBD2 agrees at 10 bases. This TCR was recovered from a male donor with ankylosing spondylitis. The CDR3 DNA reads TGTGCCAGCAGTGTACTAGCGGGACTAACCGGGGAGCTGTTTTTT. This gives the protein CASSVLAGLTGELFF.